This T cell receptor (beta chain) was observed in a study of blood T cell repertoires in COVID-19. Background on the study: Samples came from the United States, Italy and Spain, spanning acute and convalescent COVID-19. Sources were T cells, B-cell-depleted T cells, or PBMCs; the material itself was cDNA or gDNA.

In the study's own analysis: The assay estimated nucleated cells by amplifying reference gene primers. The assay was immunoSEQ multiplex PCR, and TCRdb's table has in-frame clones only and misses some. V and J calls and clone size are copied from that table; D and trimming were computed from the DNA. This table holds 99,000 or so clones, roughly 80% found once. The ends were cut back, 6 bases at V and 2 bases at J, with 10 bases in the middle. The CDR3 length is 14 residues. The germline CDR1 and CDR2 sequences are SNHLY and FYNNEI. The V and J genes are TRBV2 and TRBJ2-2, with D possibly matching TRBD1 (5 bases). The sample taken for sequencing was peripheral blood. The TCR was taken from a woman in her 70s with acute or convalescent COVID-19. The CDR3 region has the DNA TGTGCCAGCAGACAGGAGCTAAACACCGGGGAGCTGTTTTTT. This sequence encodes CASRQELNTGELFF.